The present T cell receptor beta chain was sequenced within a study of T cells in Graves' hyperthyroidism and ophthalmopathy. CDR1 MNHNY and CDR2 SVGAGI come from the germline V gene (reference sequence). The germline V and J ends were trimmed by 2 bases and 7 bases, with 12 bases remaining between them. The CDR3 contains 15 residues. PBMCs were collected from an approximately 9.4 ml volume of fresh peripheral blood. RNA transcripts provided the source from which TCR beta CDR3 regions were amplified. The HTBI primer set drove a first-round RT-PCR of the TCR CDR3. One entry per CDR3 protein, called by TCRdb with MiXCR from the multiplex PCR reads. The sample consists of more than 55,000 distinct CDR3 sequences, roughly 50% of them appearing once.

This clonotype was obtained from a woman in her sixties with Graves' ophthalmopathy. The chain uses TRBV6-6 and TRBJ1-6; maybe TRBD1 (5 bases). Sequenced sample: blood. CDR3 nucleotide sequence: TGTGCCAGCAGTTACGGGGGGTCCGGGAATTCACCCCTCCACTTT. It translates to CASSYGGSGNSPLHF.